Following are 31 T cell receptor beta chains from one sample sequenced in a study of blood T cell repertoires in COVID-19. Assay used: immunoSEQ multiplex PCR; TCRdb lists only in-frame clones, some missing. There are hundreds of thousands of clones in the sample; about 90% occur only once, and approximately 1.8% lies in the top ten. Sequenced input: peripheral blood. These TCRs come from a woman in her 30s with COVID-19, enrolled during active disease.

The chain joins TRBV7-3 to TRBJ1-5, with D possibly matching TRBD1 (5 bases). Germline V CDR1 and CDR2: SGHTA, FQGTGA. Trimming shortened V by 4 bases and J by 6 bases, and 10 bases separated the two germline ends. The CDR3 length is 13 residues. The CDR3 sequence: CASSSLQGQPQHF. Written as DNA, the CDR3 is TGTGCCAGCAGCTCCCTCCAGGGTCAGCCCCAGCATTTT.

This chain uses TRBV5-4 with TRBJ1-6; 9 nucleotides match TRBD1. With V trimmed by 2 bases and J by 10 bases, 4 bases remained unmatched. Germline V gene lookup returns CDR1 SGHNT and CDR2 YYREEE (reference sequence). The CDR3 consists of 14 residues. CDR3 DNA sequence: TGTGCCAGCAGCTTCGGGACAGGGAAGTCACCCCTCCACTTT. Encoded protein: CASSFGTGKSPLHF.

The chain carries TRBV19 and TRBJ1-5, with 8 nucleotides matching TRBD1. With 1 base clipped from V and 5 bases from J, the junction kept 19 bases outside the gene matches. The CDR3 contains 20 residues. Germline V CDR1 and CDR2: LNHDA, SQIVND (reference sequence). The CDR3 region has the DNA TGTGCCAGTAGTATAGGGAGGGCAGGGGGCACCCTTAGGAGCTATCAGCCCCAGCATTTT. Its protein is CASSIGRAGGTLRSYQPQHF.

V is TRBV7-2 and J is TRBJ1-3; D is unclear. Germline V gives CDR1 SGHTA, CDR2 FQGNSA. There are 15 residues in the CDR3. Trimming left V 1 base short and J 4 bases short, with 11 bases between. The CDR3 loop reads CASSLVSQAGNTIYF. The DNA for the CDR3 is TGTGCCAGCAGCTTAGTCTCGCAGGCCGGAAACACCATATATTTT.

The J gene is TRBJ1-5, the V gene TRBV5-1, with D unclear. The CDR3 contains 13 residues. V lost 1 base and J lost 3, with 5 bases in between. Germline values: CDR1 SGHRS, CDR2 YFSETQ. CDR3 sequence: CASSLSSNQPQHF. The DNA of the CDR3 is TGCGCCAGCAGCTTGTCCTCCAATCAGCCCCAGCATTTT.

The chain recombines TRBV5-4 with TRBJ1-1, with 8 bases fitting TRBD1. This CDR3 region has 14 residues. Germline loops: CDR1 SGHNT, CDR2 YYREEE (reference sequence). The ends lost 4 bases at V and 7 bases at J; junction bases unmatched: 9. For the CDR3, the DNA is TGTGCCAGCAGCAGCCAGGGGGCGCTGATTGAAGCTTTCTTT. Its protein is CASSSQGALIEAFF.

CDR3 region: CASSPKGVSGNTIYF. CDR3 bases: TGTGCCAGCTCACCTAAAGGGGTCTCTGGAAACACCATATATTTT. This chain connects TRBV18 to TRBJ1-3; the D gene is possibly TRBD1 (5 bases). With 3 bases removed from V and 0 bases from J, the gap between germline ends came to 9 bases. Germline V gene data show CDR1 as KGHSH and CDR2 as LQKENI. The CDR3 has 15 residues.

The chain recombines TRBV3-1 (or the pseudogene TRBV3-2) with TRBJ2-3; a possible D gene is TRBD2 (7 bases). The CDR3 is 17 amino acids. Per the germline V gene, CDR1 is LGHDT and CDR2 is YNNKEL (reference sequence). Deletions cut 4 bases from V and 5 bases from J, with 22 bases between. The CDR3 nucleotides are TGTGCCAGCAGCCTTCAAGGAGGTTGGGGGGGCCAAGATACGCAGTATTTT. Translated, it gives CASSLQGGWGGQDTQYF.

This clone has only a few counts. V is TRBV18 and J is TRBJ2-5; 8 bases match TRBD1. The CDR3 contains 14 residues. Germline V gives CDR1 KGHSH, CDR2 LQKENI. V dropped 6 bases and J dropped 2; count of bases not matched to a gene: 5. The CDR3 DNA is TGTGCCAGCTCCCCGGGACAGGCTCAAGAGACCCAGTACTTC. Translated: CASSPGQAQETQYF.

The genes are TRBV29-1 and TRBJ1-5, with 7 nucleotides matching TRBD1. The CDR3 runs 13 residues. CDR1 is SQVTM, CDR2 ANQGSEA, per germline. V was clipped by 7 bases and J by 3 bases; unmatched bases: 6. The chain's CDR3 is CSATTGFNQPQHF. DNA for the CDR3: TGCAGCGCAACGACAGGGTTCAATCAGCCCCAGCATTTT. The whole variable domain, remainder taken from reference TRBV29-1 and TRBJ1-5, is SAVISQKPSRDICQRGTSLTIQCQVDSQVTMMFWYRQQPGQSLTLIATANQGSEATYESGFVIDKFPISRPNLTFSTLTVSNMSPEDSSIYLCSATTGFNQPQHFGDGTRLSIL.

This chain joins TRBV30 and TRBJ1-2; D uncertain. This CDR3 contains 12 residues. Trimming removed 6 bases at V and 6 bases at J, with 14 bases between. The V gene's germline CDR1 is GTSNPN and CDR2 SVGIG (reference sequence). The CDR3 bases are TGTGCCTGCGGACCGTTGTCTAATGGCTACACCTTC. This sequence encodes CACGPLSNGYTF.

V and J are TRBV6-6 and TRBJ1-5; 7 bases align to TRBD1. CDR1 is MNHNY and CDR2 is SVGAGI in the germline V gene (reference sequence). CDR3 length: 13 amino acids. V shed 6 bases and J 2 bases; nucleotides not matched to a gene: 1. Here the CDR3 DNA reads TGTGCCAGCAGAGACAGGGGCAATCAGCCCCAGCATTTT. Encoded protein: CASRDRGNQPQHF.

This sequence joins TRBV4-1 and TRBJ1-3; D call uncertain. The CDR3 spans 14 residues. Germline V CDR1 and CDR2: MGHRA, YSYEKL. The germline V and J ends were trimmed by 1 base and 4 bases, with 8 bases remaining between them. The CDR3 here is CASSQARLGNTIYF. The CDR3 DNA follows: TGCGCCAGCAGCCAAGCCCGACTCGGAAACACCATATATTTT.

CDR3 protein: CASRRDRVNSPLHF. CDR3 bases: TGTGCCAGCAGGAGGGACAGGGTGAATTCACCCCTCCACTTT. The chain recombines TRBV6-5 with TRBJ1-6; 9 bases map to TRBD1. The germline gives CDR1 MNHEY, CDR2 SVGAGI. V gave up 6 bases and J gave up 7 bases; unmatched junction bases: 4. The CDR3 contains 14 residues.

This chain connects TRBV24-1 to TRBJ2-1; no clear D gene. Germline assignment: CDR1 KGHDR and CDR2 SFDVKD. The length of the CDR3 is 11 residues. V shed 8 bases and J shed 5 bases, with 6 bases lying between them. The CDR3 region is CATMRDNEQFF. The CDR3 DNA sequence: TGTGCCACCATGCGAGACAATGAGCAGTTCTTC.

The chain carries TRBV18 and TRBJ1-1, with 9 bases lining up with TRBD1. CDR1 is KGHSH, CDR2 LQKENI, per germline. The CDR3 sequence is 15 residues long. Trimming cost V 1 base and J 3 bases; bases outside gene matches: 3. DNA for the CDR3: TGTGCCAGCTCACCACGGTGGACAGGGGACACTGAAGCTTTCTTT. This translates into CASSPRWTGDTEAFF.

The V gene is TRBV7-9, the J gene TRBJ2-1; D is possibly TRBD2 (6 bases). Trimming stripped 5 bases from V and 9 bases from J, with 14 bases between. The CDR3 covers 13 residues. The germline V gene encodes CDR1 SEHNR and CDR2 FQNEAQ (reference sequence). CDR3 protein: CASSRDFPGEQFF. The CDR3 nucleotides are TGTGCCAGCAGCCGGGACTTTCCGGGTGAGCAGTTCTTC.

The CDR3 DNA reads as TGCGCCAGCAGGCCAAATCTAGACAGAAACACTGAAGCTTTCTTT. It yields the protein CASRPNLDRNTEAFF. This sequence joins TRBV4-1 and TRBJ1-1; tentative D call: TRBD1 (5 bases). The germline gives CDR1 MGHRA, CDR2 YSYEKL. Trimming shortened V by 6 bases and J by 2 bases, and 16 bases separated the two germline ends. The CDR3 totals 15 residues.

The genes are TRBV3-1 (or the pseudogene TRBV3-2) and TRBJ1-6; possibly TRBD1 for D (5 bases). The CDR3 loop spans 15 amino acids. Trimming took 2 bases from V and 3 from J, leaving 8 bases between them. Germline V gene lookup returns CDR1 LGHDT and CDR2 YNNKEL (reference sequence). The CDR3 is CASSQRGGYNSPLHF. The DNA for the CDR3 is TGTGCCAGCAGCCAAAGGGGAGGCTATAATTCACCCCTCCACTTT.

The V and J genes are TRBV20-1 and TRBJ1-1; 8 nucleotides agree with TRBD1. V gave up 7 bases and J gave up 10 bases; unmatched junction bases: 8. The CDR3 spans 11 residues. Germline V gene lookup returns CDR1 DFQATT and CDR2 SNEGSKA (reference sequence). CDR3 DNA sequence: TGCAGTGTTGTCCAGGGGGCCATAGCTTTCTTT. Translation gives CSVVQGAIAFF.

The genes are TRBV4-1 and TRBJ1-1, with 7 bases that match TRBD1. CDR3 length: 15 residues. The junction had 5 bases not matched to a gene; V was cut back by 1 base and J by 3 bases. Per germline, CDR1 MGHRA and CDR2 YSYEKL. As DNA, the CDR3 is TGCGCCAGCAGCCAAGGCAACACAGGGGACACTGAAGCTTTCTTT. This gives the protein CASSQGNTGDTEAFF.

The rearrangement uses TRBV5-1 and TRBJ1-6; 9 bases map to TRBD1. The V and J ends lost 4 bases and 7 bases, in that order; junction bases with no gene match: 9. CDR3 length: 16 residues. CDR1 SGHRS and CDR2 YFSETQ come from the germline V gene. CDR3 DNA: TGCGCCAGCAGCGCTGCGGGACAGGGATACAATTCACCCCTCCACTTT. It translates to CASSAAGQGYNSPLHF.

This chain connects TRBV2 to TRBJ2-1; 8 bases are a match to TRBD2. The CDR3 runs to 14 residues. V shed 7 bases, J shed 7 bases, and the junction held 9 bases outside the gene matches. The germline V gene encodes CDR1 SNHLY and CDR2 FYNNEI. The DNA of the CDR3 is TGTGCCAGCACCGAGACTAGCGCCTTGAATGAGCAGTTCTTC. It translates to CASTETSALNEQFF.

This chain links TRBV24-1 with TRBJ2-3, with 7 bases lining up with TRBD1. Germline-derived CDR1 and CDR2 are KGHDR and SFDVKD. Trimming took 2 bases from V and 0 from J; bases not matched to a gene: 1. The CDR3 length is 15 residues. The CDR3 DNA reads TGTGCCACCAGTGATTGGACAGGAAGCACAGATACGCAGTATTTT. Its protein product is CATSDWTGSTDTQYF.

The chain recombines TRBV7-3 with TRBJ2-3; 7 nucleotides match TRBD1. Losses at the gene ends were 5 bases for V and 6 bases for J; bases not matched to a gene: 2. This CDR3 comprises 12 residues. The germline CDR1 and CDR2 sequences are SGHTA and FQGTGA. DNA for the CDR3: TGTGCCAGCAGCATACAGGGGGATACGCAGTATTTT. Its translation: CASSIQGDTQYF.

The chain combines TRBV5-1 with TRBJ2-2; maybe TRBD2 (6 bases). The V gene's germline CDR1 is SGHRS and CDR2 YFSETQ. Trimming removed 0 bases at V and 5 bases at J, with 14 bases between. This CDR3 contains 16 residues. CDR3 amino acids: CASSLEGGGVTGELFF. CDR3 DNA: TGCGCCAGCAGCTTGGAAGGAGGCGGGGTAACCGGGGAGCTGTTTTTT.

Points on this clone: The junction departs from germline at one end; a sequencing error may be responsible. CDR3 sequence: CTSNRGAQDTQYF. The CDR3 nucleotides are TGTACCAGCAATCGGGGGGCTCAAGATACGCAGTATTTT. The chain employs TRBV2 and TRBJ2-3; TRBD2 might be the D (7 bases). The CDR3 consists of 13 residues. Germline V gives CDR1 SNHLY, CDR2 FYNNEI.

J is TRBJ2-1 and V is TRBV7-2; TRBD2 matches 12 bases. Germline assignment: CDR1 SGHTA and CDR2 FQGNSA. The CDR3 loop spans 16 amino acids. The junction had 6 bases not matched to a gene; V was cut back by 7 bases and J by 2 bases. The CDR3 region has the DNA TGTGCCAGCAACCCCCGGACTAGCGGGGCCTACAATGAGCAGTTCTTC. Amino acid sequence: CASNPRTSGAYNEQFF.

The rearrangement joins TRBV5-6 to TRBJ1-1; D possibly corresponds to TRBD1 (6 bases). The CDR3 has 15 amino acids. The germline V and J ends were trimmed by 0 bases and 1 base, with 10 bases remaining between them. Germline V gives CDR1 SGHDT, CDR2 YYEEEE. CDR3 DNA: TGTGCCAGCAGCTTGGGGGCAGGGGCGAACACTGAAGCTTTCTTT. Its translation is CASSLGAGANTEAFF.

This CDR3 is CASRVPGQGESEQYF. In DNA form, the CDR3 reads TGTGCCAGCAGGGTACCGGGACAGGGGGAATCCGAGCAGTACTTC. V gene TRBV11-2 combines with J gene TRBJ2-7, with 11 bases that match TRBD1. Germline V CDR1 and CDR2: SGHAT, FQNNGV. The CDR3 covers 15 residues. The J segment lost 6 bases and the V segment lost 6 bases, leaving 10 bases of the junction unmatched.

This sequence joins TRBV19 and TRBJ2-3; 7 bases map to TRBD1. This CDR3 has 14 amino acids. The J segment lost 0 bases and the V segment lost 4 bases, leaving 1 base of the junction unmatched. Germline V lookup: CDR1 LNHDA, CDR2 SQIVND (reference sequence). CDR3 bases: TGTGCCAGTAGTAACAGGGGTAGCACAGATACGCAGTATTTT. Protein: CASSNRGSTDTQYF.